Listed below are T cell receptor beta chains from one sample, sequenced in a study of T cells in Graves' hyperthyroidism and ophthalmopathy. TCRdb passed the multiplex PCR reads through MiXCR, listing each CDR3 protein once. Of approximately 620,000 distinct CDR3 sequences in the sample, about 14% were seen once. Sequenced: blood. These receptors originate from a woman aged 30 to 39 with Graves' hyperthyroidism that later progressed to Graves' ophthalmopathy. The CDR3 runs from the conserved cysteine through the conserved F or W. The order of the fields is V gene, D gene, clone size, J gene, CDR3 protein, CDR3 DNA. The D gene is left open where the match is weak. Where a row states a size, it is once, few, many or the class of an expanded clone; other rows omit it.

v_gene: TRBV7-3; d_gene: .; abundance: many; j_gene: TRBJ2-5; CDR3aa: CASSLNRGTSQETQYF; CDR3nt: TGTGCCAGCAGCTTAAATCGCGGGACCAGCCAAGAGACCCAGTACTTC
v_gene: TRBV29-1; d_gene: .; abundance: many; j_gene: TRBJ1-1; CDR3aa: CSVAGGWGSITEAFF; CDR3nt: TGCAGCGTTGCGGGGGGTTGGGGTAGTATCACTGAAGCTTTCTTT
v_gene: TRBV27; d_gene: .; abundance: many; j_gene: TRBJ1-1; CDR3aa: CASSIQLNTEAFF; CDR3nt: TGTGCCAGCAGCATACAGCTTAACACTGAAGCTTTCTTT
v_gene: TRBV19; d_gene: .; abundance: many; j_gene: TRBJ2-1; CDR3aa: CASSVPGQGPPFSGSSPEQFF; CDR3nt: TGTGCCAGTAGTGTCCCCGGACAGGGGCCACCATTTAGCGGGAGTTCGCCTGAGCAGTTCTTC
v_gene: TRBV12-3/TRBV12-4; d_gene: .; abundance: many; j_gene: TRBJ2-1; CDR3aa: CASSLRNEQFF; CDR3nt: TGTGCCAGCAGTTTGAGGAATGAGCAGTTCTTC
v_gene: TRBV6-2/TRBV6-3; d_gene: TRBD2; abundance: many; j_gene: TRBJ2-7; CDR3aa: CASSYVWLRESYEQYF; CDR3nt: TGTGCCAGCAGTTACGTCTGGCTGCGGGAGTCGTACGAGCAGTACTTC
v_gene: TRBV29-1; d_gene: .; abundance: many; j_gene: TRBJ2-1; CDR3aa: CSVGLGSSYNEQFF; CDR3nt: TGCAGCGTAGGACTGGGGAGCTCCTACAATGAGCAGTTCTTC
v_gene: TRBV29-1; d_gene: .; abundance: many; j_gene: TRBJ1-4; CDR3aa: CSANGVGSQRNEKLFF; CDR3nt: TGCAGCGCCAACGGGGTCGGGTCGCAGCGTAATGAAAAACTGTTTTTT
v_gene: TRBV6-1; d_gene: .; abundance: many; j_gene: TRBJ2-3; CDR3aa: CASSGLDTQYF; CDR3nt: TGTGCCAGCAGCGGTTTAGATACGCAGTATTTT
v_gene: TRBV9; d_gene: .; abundance: .; j_gene: TRBJ2-4; CDR3aa: CASRSGAGVAKNIQYF; CDR3nt: TGTGCCAGCAGGTCAGGGGCGGGGGTAGCCAAAAACATTCAGTACTTC
v_gene: TRBV5-1; d_gene: .; abundance: .; j_gene: TRBJ2-5; CDR3aa: CASSLDRAAETQYF; CDR3nt: TGCGCCAGCAGCTTGGACAGGGCAGCGGAGACCCAGTACTTC
v_gene: TRBV19; d_gene: TRBD1; abundance: few; j_gene: TRBJ1-4; CDR3aa: CASSKDREEKLFF; CDR3nt: TGTGCCAGTAGTAAGGACAGGGAGGAAAAACTGTTTTTT
v_gene: TRBV30; d_gene: .; abundance: once; j_gene: TRBJ1-6; CDR3aa: CAWSAGTGISPLHF; CDR3nt: TGTGCCTGGAGTGCGGGGACCGGGATCTCACCCCTCCACTTT
v_gene: TRBV30; d_gene: .; abundance: .; j_gene: TRBJ1-3; CDR3aa: CAWSPSQNTIYF; CDR3nt: TGTGCCTGGAGCCCCTCCCAAAACACCATATATTTT
v_gene: TRBV7-9; d_gene: .; abundance: .; j_gene: TRBJ2-4; CDR3aa: CASSLDRGLIAKNIQYF; CDR3nt: TGTGCCAGCAGCTTAGATAGGGGTCTTATAGCCAAAAACATTCAGTACTTC
v_gene: TRBV30; d_gene: .; abundance: few; j_gene: TRBJ1-5; CDR3aa: CAWTPGGNQPQHF; CDR3nt: TGTGCCTGGACTCCAGGTGGCAATCAGCCCCAGCATTTT
v_gene: TRBV7-2; d_gene: .; abundance: many; j_gene: TRBJ2-7; CDR3aa: CASSLSRALNPHEQYF; CDR3nt: TGTGCCAGCAGCTTATCCAGGGCCTTAAACCCCCACGAGCAGTACTTC
v_gene: TRBV20-1; d_gene: .; abundance: many; j_gene: TRBJ1-1; CDR3aa: CSVLAGGTRSGRNTEAFF; CDR3nt: TGCAGTGTTCTCGCTGGGGGCACACGTAGTGGAAGGAACACTGAAGCTTTCTTT
v_gene: TRBV4-3; d_gene: .; abundance: .; j_gene: TRBJ2-1; CDR3aa: CASSLTSLNEQFF; CDR3nt: TGCGCCAGCAGCCTGACTAGTCTCAATGAGCAGTTCTTC
v_gene: TRBV18; d_gene: .; abundance: .; j_gene: TRBJ2-5; CDR3aa: CASSPPQALGDQYF; CDR3nt: TGTGCCAGCTCACCACCCCAGGCTCTGGGGGACCAGTACTTC
v_gene: TRBV5-1; d_gene: TRBD2; abundance: few; j_gene: TRBJ2-7; CDR3aa: CASSWRTSSDSLDEQYF; CDR3nt: TGCGCCAGCAGCTGGAGGACTAGCTCTGACTCGTTGGACGAGCAGTACTTC
v_gene: TRBV7-2; d_gene: .; abundance: many; j_gene: TRBJ2-5; CDR3aa: CASSFYREETQYF; CDR3nt: TGTGCCAGCAGCTTCTACAGGGAAGAGACCCAGTACTTC
v_gene: TRBV2; d_gene: .; abundance: .; j_gene: TRBJ2-7; CDR3aa: CASSEGRPTLSYEQYF; CDR3nt: TGTGCCAGCAGTGAGGGCAGGCCGACCTTATCCTACGAGCAGTACTTC
v_gene: TRBV19; d_gene: TRBD1; abundance: many; j_gene: TRBJ1-1; CDR3aa: CASKRRDRENTEAFF; CDR3nt: TGTGCCAGTAAGAGGCGGGACAGGGAGAACACTGAAGCTTTCTTT
v_gene: TRBV29-1; d_gene: .; abundance: many; j_gene: TRBJ2-3; CDR3aa: CSVDKEDTQYF; CDR3nt: TGCAGCGTTGATAAAGAGGATACGCAGTATTTT
v_gene: TRBV20-1; d_gene: .; abundance: many; j_gene: TRBJ1-1; CDR3aa: CSARTGMNTEAFF; CDR3nt: TGCAGTGCTCGGACGGGAATGAACACTGAAGCTTTCTTT
v_gene: TRBV5-1; d_gene: .; abundance: .; j_gene: TRBJ2-7; CDR3aa: CASSFYVNTYEQYF; CDR3nt: TGCGCCAGCAGCTTTTACGTTAACACCTACGAGCAGTACTTC
v_gene: TRBV6-5; d_gene: .; abundance: many; j_gene: TRBJ2-2; CDR3aa: CASSYVGGDGELFF; CDR3nt: TGTGCCAGCAGTTACGTCGGAGGGGACGGGGAGCTGTTTTTT
v_gene: TRBV20-1; d_gene: .; abundance: many; j_gene: TRBJ2-3; CDR3aa: CSARRDTQYF; CDR3nt: TGCAGTGCCCGGCGTGATACGCAGTATTTT
v_gene: TRBV7-2; d_gene: TRBD1; abundance: .; j_gene: TRBJ1-3; CDR3aa: CASSLAGGLGNTIYF; CDR3nt: TGTGCCAGCAGCTTGGCAGGGGGCCTCGGAAACACCATATATTTT
v_gene: TRBV5-5; d_gene: TRBD1; abundance: few; j_gene: TRBJ1-4; CDR3aa: CASSWTGQGAATNEKLFF; CDR3nt: TGTGCCAGCAGCTGGACGGGACAGGGGGCCGCAACTAATGAAAAACTGTTTTTT
v_gene: TRBV6-1; d_gene: .; abundance: many; j_gene: TRBJ1-1; CDR3aa: CATPRGVGTEAFF; CDR3nt: TGTGCCACCCCAAGAGGGGTAGGCACTGAAGCTTTCTTT
v_gene: TRBV30; d_gene: .; abundance: many; j_gene: TRBJ1-5; CDR3aa: CAWSPAGGQHQPQHF; CDR3nt: TGTGCCTGGAGTCCAGCGGGGGGTCAGCATCAGCCCCAGCATTTT
v_gene: TRBV15; d_gene: .; abundance: many; j_gene: TRBJ1-1; CDR3aa: CATGWMRGGRPEAFF; CDR3nt: TGTGCCACCGGTTGGATGAGGGGGGGGAGACCTGAAGCTTTCTTT
v_gene: TRBV7-2; d_gene: TRBD1; abundance: many; j_gene: TRBJ1-5; CDR3aa: CASSYDRASNQPQHF; CDR3nt: TGTGCCAGCAGCTACGACAGGGCTAGCAATCAGCCCCAGCATTTT
v_gene: TRBV11-2; d_gene: .; abundance: .; j_gene: TRBJ2-5; CDR3aa: CASSLVGVGETQYF; CDR3nt: TGTGCCAGCAGCTTAGTGGGGGTAGGAGAGACCCAGTACTTC
v_gene: TRBV2; d_gene: TRBD2; abundance: once; j_gene: TRBJ2-3; CDR3aa: CASSESASGLGDTQYF; CDR3nt: TGTGCCAGCAGTGAAAGCGCTAGCGGACTAGGAGATACGCAGTATTTT
v_gene: TRBV7-9; d_gene: TRBD2; abundance: .; j_gene: TRBJ2-7; CDR3aa: CASSPPRGGPYEQYF; CDR3nt: TGTGCCAGCAGCCCCCCCCGGGGGGGCCCTTACGAGCAGTACTTC
v_gene: TRBV6-1; d_gene: .; abundance: many; j_gene: TRBJ1-6; CDR3aa: CASSGGSGSPLHF; CDR3nt: TGTGCCAGCAGTGGGGGATCAGGTTCACCCCTCCACTTT
v_gene: TRBV29-1; d_gene: TRBD1; abundance: .; j_gene: TRBJ2-3; CDR3aa: CSVVLRDRGQADTQYF; CDR3nt: TGCAGCGTGGTCCTCCGGGACAGGGGGCAGGCAGATACGCAGTATTTT
v_gene: TRBV5-4; d_gene: TRBD1; abundance: .; j_gene: TRBJ2-2; CDR3aa: CASSRGDRAGELFF; CDR3nt: TGTGCCAGCAGCCGAGGGGACAGGGCCGGGGAGCTGTTTTTT
v_gene: TRBV18; d_gene: .; abundance: many; j_gene: TRBJ2-5; CDR3aa: CASSPPGTQETQYF; CDR3nt: TGTGCCAGCTCCCCACCCGGTACTCAAGAGACCCAGTACTTC
v_gene: TRBV10-3; d_gene: TRBD2; abundance: .; j_gene: TRBJ2-1; CDR3aa: CAISETSGSYNEQFF; CDR3nt: TGTGCCATCAGCGAGACTAGCGGGAGCTACAATGAGCAGTTCTTC
v_gene: TRBV5-1; d_gene: TRBD1; abundance: few; j_gene: TRBJ2-6; CDR3aa: CASTLFQGADGANVMTF; CDR3nt: TGCGCCAGCACACTCTTCCAGGGGGCAGACGGGGCCAACGTCATGACTTTC
v_gene: TRBV10-3; d_gene: .; abundance: many; j_gene: TRBJ2-6; CDR3aa: CATQRDSGANVLTF; CDR3nt: TGTGCCACCCAACGGGATTCCGGGGCCAACGTCCTGACTTTC
v_gene: TRBV28; d_gene: .; abundance: few; j_gene: TRBJ2-3; CDR3aa: CATRRGANKDTQYF; CDR3nt: TGTGCCACTCGACGGGGAGCTAATAAAGATACGCAGTATTTT
v_gene: TRBV19; d_gene: .; abundance: few; j_gene: TRBJ1-2; CDR3aa: CASSIAGYGYGYTF; CDR3nt: TGTGCCAGTAGTATAGCTGGGTACGGCTATGGCTACACCTTC
v_gene: TRBV10-2; d_gene: .; abundance: many; j_gene: TRBJ1-1; CDR3aa: CASSAPGANTEAFF; CDR3nt: TGCGCCAGCAGTGCCCCAGGAGCGAACACTGAAGCTTTCTTT
v_gene: TRBV20-1; d_gene: .; abundance: .; j_gene: TRBJ2-5; CDR3aa: CSARGGEETQYF; CDR3nt: TGCAGTGCTAGGGGGGGTGAAGAGACCCAGTACTTC